This TCR beta chain stems from a study of read filtering for tumor transcriptome and immune sequencing. Across the study: After DNase treatment, RNA was made into whole-transcriptome libraries. IR-seq gave about 3.5 to 10.27 million TCR reads per sample; RNA-seq gave about 80 to 1,300.

On this clonotype: What it binds is unknown. An end of the junction does not agree with germline; a read error may underlie this.

At the time of active disease, bone marrow was collected from every patient. This CDR3 is 18 amino acids long. CDR1 is SGHVS, CDR2 FQNEAQ, per germline. This library used roughly 400 ng RNA and molecular barcoded adaptors spanning alpha/delta and beta/gamma chains. MiXCR, applied by TCRdb to the reads, yields one record per CDR3 protein. The sample contains about 40,000 distinct CDR3 sequences, around 15% of which appear only once. Study-wide results and limits: The sorted CD138-negative fraction was a mixed bone marrow immune population, not purified T cells.

The sample was a population of CD138-negative cells sorted from bone marrow. V usage is TRBV7-8 and J usage is TRBJ2-7; maybe TRBD2 (7 bases). This clonotype originated in a donor at least 40 years old with multiple myeloma. Here the CDR3 reads CASSLARARGGSFYELYF. In DNA, the CDR3 is TGTGCCAGCAGCTTAGCCCGCGCCAGGGGAGGGAGCTTCTACGAGCTGTACTTC.